Below, one T cell receptor beta chain is given with its context. At one end the junction does not follow the germline gene, possibly because of a read error. The CDR3 extends over 14 amino acids. Looked up from germline, CDR1 is MGHRA and CDR2 is YSYEKL. This entry comes from a study of shared clonotypes between healthy human individuals. Method: immunoSEQ multiplex PCR; TCRdb's copy keeps in-frame clones and lacks some. The sample has some 2,000,000 clones, 95% seen once; the top ten hold 0.1% to 0.15%. A CD45RA+ naive subset and a CD45RA-negative memory subset were split from CD4+ cells. The sequence was obtained from a man younger than 30 in good health. This chain links TRBV4-1 with TRBJ1-4; tentative D call: TRBD1 (5 bases). The sequenced sample was naive CD4+ T cells sorted from blood. Subset of the sample: CD45RA+ positively selected. In DNA form, the CDR3 reads TGCGCCAGCACCCAACGGGGGACTAATGAAAAACTGTTTTTT. Its protein product is CASTQRGTNEKLFF.